These 30 T cell receptor beta chains came from one sample sequenced in a study of cytomegalovirus exposure and HLA in healthy donors. Primers included in the PCR were 60 Vbeta and 13 Jbeta primers. The repertoire was sequenced with immunoSEQ multiplex PCR; TCRdb's copy has only in-frame clones and lacks some. The table has 150,000 to 200,000 clones, roughly 90% seen once; the top ten hold roughly 0.24%. Sequenced input: PBMCs. These receptors were taken from a girl under three years old in good health and CMV-seronegative.

The chain's CDR3 is CASKGQTNTGELFF. CDR3 DNA sequence: TGCGCCAGCAAGGGACAGACGAACACCGGGGAGCTGTTTTTT. The rearrangement links TRBV5-1 to TRBJ2-2; 7 nucleotides match TRBD1. Germline V gene data show CDR1 as SGHRS and CDR2 as YFSETQ. The CDR3 contains 14 residues. V lost 6 bases to trimming and J lost 0 bases; unmatched junction nucleotides: 2.

This clone showed up just once. CDR3 sequence: CASSWGQVISYEQYF. As DNA, the CDR3 is TGTGCCAGCAGCTGGGGACAGGTAATCTCCTACGAGCAGTACTTC. This chain connects TRBV2 to TRBJ2-7, with 8 bases fitting TRBD1. The CDR3 contains 15 residues. Trimming took 6 bases from V and 0 from J; bases not matched to a gene: 7. Germline loops: CDR1 SNHLY, CDR2 FYNNEI.

This clone showed up just once. The rearrangement uses TRBV13 and TRBJ2-5, with 11 bases aligning to TRBD2. Germline V CDR1 and CDR2: PRHDT, FYEKMQ (reference sequence). CDR3 size: 17 residues. V dropped 8 bases and J dropped 4; count of bases not matched to a gene: 15. CDR3 protein: CASSLTVLTSGIETQYF. The CDR3 DNA is TGTGCCAGCTCGTTGACGGTCTTGACTAGCGGGATAGAGACCCAGTACTTC.

The CDR3 protein is CASTPIGGRAPGEQFF. In nucleotides, the CDR3 is TGTGCCAGCACCCCGATCGGCGGGAGGGCCCCAGGTGAGCAGTTCTTC. The rearrangement joins TRBV27 to TRBJ2-1, with 9 bases that match TRBD2. CDR1 MNHEY and CDR2 SMNVEV come from the germline V gene (reference sequence). The length of the CDR3 is 16 residues. Germline trimming cut 7 bases from V and 9 bases from J; bases unmatched to any gene: 16.

V usage is TRBV5-4 and J usage is TRBJ2-1; TRBD2 matches at 11 bases. The V gene end was trimmed by 4 bases and the J gene end by 6 bases; junction bases not matched to a gene: 12. The CDR3 is 17 residues long. Germline CDR1 reads SGHNT; CDR2 reads YYREEE (reference sequence). CDR3 residues: CASSPNALAGALNEQFF. In DNA form, the CDR3 reads TGTGCCAGCAGCCCCAACGCACTAGCGGGAGCCCTCAATGAGCAGTTCTTC.

This clone showed up just once. The chain is built from TRBV5-1 and TRBJ2-3, with a possible D match to TRBD2 (7 bases). Germline V gene lookup returns CDR1 SGHRS and CDR2 YFSETQ. V shed 0 bases and J shed 2 bases, with 13 bases lying between them. CDR3 length equals 16 residues. The DNA of the CDR3 is TGCGCCAGCAGCTTGGATGTGGCGGGGGCCACAGATACGCAGTATTTT. Encoded protein: CASSLDVAGATDTQYF.

Here the CDR3 reads CASSASLQETQYF. CDR3 in DNA: TGTGCCAGCAGCGCGTCCCTGCAAGAGACCCAGTACTTC. The chain carries TRBV7-3 and TRBJ2-5; D is undetermined. The CDR3 is 13 amino acids. Germline CDR1 SGHTA, CDR2 FQGTGA. V gave up 5 bases and J gave up 2 bases, with 9 bases separating them.

Only one count was recorded for this clone. This chain uses TRBV9 with TRBJ2-1; 7 positions match TRBD1. V gave up 4 bases and J gave up 1 base; unmatched junction bases: 8. Germline V gene lookup returns CDR1 SGDLS and CDR2 YYNGEE. This CDR3 has 16 amino acids. The CDR3 DNA reads as TGTGCCAGCAGCTTGACGGGACAGTGGTCCTACAATGAGCAGTTCTTC. Protein product: CASSLTGQWSYNEQFF.

This clone was observed a handful of times. The chain links TRBV4-1 to TRBJ1-4; 8 nucleotides agree with TRBD1. CDR1 is MGHRA and CDR2 is YSYEKL in the germline V gene. V lost 1 base to trimming and J lost 3 bases; unmatched junction nucleotides: 4. This CDR3 comprises 16 residues. This chain's CDR3 is CASSQAVQGANEKLFF. For the CDR3, the DNA is TGCGCCAGCAGCCAAGCTGTACAGGGGGCTAATGAAAAACTGTTTTTT.

The gene calls are TRBV13 and TRBJ1-1; D is unclear. This CDR3 contains 11 residues. Deletions cut 10 bases from V and 3 bases from J, with 9 bases between. In germline, CDR1 is PRHDT, CDR2 FYEKMQ (reference sequence). The CDR3 region is CATTGDTEAFF. The CDR3 DNA is TGTGCCACGACCGGGGACACTGAAGCTTTCTTT.

The chain joins TRBV5-1 to TRBJ2-5; 12 nucleotides match TRBD1. The J call may be wrong; the DNA end is better matched by TRBJ2-7. This CDR3 has 19 amino acids. Germline V gene data show CDR1 as SGHRS and CDR2 as YFSETQ. The CDR3 is CASSFLGQGAGDGAYEQYF. The CDR3 DNA is TGCGCCAGCAGTTTTTTGGGACAGGGGGCTGGGGACGGCGCCTACGAGCAGTACTTC.

The chain is built from TRBV5-3 and TRBJ2-7, with 12 bases matching TRBD2. TRBV5-3 is marked as an open reading frame, function uncertain. V was pared by 5 bases and J by 4 bases, with 7 bases of the junction left unmatched. The CDR3 runs to 15 residues. CDR3 amino acids: CARSQGLAGRYEQYF. CDR3 nucleotides: TGTGCCAGAAGTCAAGGACTAGCGGGGAGGTACGAGCAGTACTTC.

This chain uses TRBV5-1 with TRBJ1-1; D ambiguous. This CDR3 has 15 amino acids. V lost 0 bases, J lost 1 base, and 10 bases lay in between. Germline CDR1 SGHRS, CDR2 YFSETQ. CDR3 in DNA: TGCGCCAGCAGCTTGGACGACCCGGGGAACACTGAAGCTTTCTTT. Amino acids: CASSLDDPGNTEAFF.

The gene calls are TRBV5-1 and TRBJ1-5, with D possibly TRBD1 on 6 matching bases. Germline V gene data show CDR1 as SGHRS and CDR2 as YFSETQ. Trimming left V 0 bases short and J 6 bases short, with 13 bases between. This CDR3 region has 15 residues. This chain's CDR3 is CASSLGQGMGQPQHF. CDR3 DNA: TGCGCCAGCAGCTTGGGGCAGGGGATGGGTCAGCCCCAGCATTTT.

The rearrangement joins TRBV13 to TRBJ2-6; D is unclear. Trimming cost V 4 bases and J 2 bases, with 18 bases left between them. The length of the CDR3 is 18 residues. The V gene's germline CDR1 is PRHDT and CDR2 FYEKMQ (reference sequence). Here the CDR3 DNA reads TGTGCCAGCAGCTACATTAAGTCCCCTCGAACTGGGGCCAACGTCCTGACTTTC. Its translation is CASSYIKSPRTGANVLTF.

The chain joins TRBV6-1 to TRBJ1-2, with TRBD1 identical over 7 bases. The CDR3 length is 14 residues. CDR1 is MNHNS and CDR2 is SASEGT in the germline V gene. With V trimmed by 7 bases and J by 2 bases, 7 bases remained unmatched. The chain's CDR3 is CASNWDSRNYGYTF. CDR3 coding DNA: TGTGCCAGCAATTGGGACAGCCGCAACTATGGCTACACCTTC.

This chain uses TRBV10-1 with TRBJ2-7; TRBD1 matches 7 bases. The length of the CDR3 is 16 residues. V was pared by 0 bases and J by 3 bases, with 8 bases of the junction left unmatched. Germline-derived CDR1 and CDR2 are WNHNN and SYGVQD (reference sequence). CDR3 nucleotides: TGCGCCAGCAGTGAGTCGACACCGACAGGGTTCTACGAGCAGTACTTC. This translates into CASSESTPTGFYEQYF.

Points on this clone: One junction end disagrees with the germline gene, perhaps due to a read error. The chain combines TRBV18 with TRBJ2-7; 8 bases are a match to TRBD1. CDR1 and CDR2 (germline): KGHSH, LQKENI. CDR3 length: 14 amino acids. CDR3 amino acids: CASLPGQGAYEQYF. CDR3 sequence (DNA): TGTGCCAGCTTACCAGGACAGGGAGCCTACGAGCAGTACTTC. The whole variable domain, filled in from reference TRBV18 and TRBJ2-7, reads NAGVMQNPRHLVRRRGQEARLRCSPMKGHSHVYWYRQLPEEGLKFMVYLQKENIIDESGMPKERFSAEFPKEGPSILRIQQVVRGDSAAYFCASLPGQGAYEQYFGPGTRLTVT.

The chain uses TRBV4-3 and TRBJ2-3, with D tentatively TRBD2 (6 bases). V was trimmed by 1 base and J by 2 bases, leaving 7 bases between them. This CDR3 has 14 amino acids. Germline V CDR1 and CDR2: LGHNA, YSLEER. DNA of the CDR3: TGCGCCAGCAGCCAAGGCGGGACCACAGATACGCAGTATTTT. Protein product: CASSQGGTTDTQYF.

This chain joins TRBV5-1 and TRBJ2-2; 8 nucleotides agree with TRBD1. J lost 9 bases, V lost 4 bases, and 11 bases had no gene match. Germline assignment: CDR1 SGHRS and CDR2 YFSETQ. The CDR3 length is 15 residues. The CDR3: CASSEAQGGLRELFF. DNA for the CDR3: TGCGCCAGCAGCGAGGCACAGGGGGGCCTGCGGGAGCTGTTTTTT.

The genes are TRBV7-2 and TRBJ2-7; tentative D call: TRBD2 (6 bases). This CDR3 has 13 residues. Trimming left V 5 bases short and J 1 base short, with 9 bases between. Germline-derived CDR1 and CDR2 are SGHTA and FQGNSA. Here the CDR3 DNA reads TGTGCCAGCAGCCAAGGAGGGTCCTACGAGCAGTACTTC. Protein: CASSQGGSYEQYF.

V is TRBV2 and J is TRBJ1-6; D is unclear. Trimming removed 3 bases from V and 4 bases from J, with 10 bases in between. Germline CDR1 reads SNHLY; CDR2 reads FYNNEI. The CDR3 is 15 residues long. CDR3 in amino acids: CASSDWRRYNSPLHF. CDR3 bases: TGTGCCAGCAGTGATTGGAGACGGTATAATTCACCCCTCCACTTT. Full variable domain (rest looked up from reference TRBV2 and TRBJ1-6): EPEVTQTPSHQVTQMGQEVILRCVPISNHLYFYWYRQILGQKVEFLVSFYNNEISEKSEIFDDQFSVERPDGSNFTLKIRSTKLEDSAMYFCASSDWRRYNSPLHFGNGTRLTVT.

The J gene is TRBJ2-2, the V gene TRBV30, with D perhaps matching TRBD2 (6 bases). V was trimmed by 4 bases and J by 6 bases, leaving 18 bases between them. Germline CDR1 reads GTSNPN; CDR2 reads SVGIG (reference sequence). The CDR3 has 15 residues. Here the CDR3 reads CAWKSGGGFAGELFF. Written as DNA, the CDR3 is TGTGCCTGGAAGTCAGGTGGGGGGTTCGCCGGGGAGCTGTTTTTT. Full variable domain (missing parts from reference TRBV30 and TRBJ2-2): SQTIHQWPATLVQPVGSPLSLECTVEGTSNPNLYWYRQAAGRGLQLLFYSVGIGQISSEVPQNLSASRPQDRQFILSSKKLLLSDSGFYLCAWKSGGGFAGELFFGEGSRLTVL.

The gene calls are TRBV6-5 and TRBJ2-7; tentative D call: TRBD1 (6 bases). This CDR3 is 14 amino acids long. Germline CDR1 is MNHEY and CDR2 is SVGAGI. V lost 5 bases and J lost 1, with 12 bases in between. DNA of the CDR3: TGTGCCAGCAGTGTTCTACAGGGATCCTACGAGCAGTACTTC. Translated, it gives CASSVLQGSYEQYF.

V gene TRBV19 combines with J gene TRBJ1-2; 9 bases are a match to TRBD1. CDR1 LNHDA and CDR2 SQIVND come from the germline V gene (reference sequence). Unmatched junction bases numbered 7, after V lost 6 bases and J lost 8 bases. The CDR3 runs 13 residues. CDR3 sequence reads: CASSSGTGRGYTF. DNA for the CDR3: TGTGCCAGTAGCTCCGGGACAGGGAGAGGCTACACCTTC.

The chain couples TRBV11-2 to TRBJ1-2, with D possibly matching TRBD1 (6 bases). Trimming removed 2 bases at V and 2 bases at J, with 9 bases between. The CDR3 covers 14 residues. Germline lookup yields CDR1 SGHAT and CDR2 FQNNGV. CDR3 sequence reads: CASSLNQGNYGYTF. The CDR3 DNA is TGTGCCAGCAGCTTAAATCAGGGGAACTATGGCTACACCTTC.

J is TRBJ2-7 and V is TRBV4-1, with 9 nucleotides matching TRBD1. Germline V gene sequence: CDR1 MGHRA, CDR2 YSYEKL. V dropped 1 base and J dropped 6; count of bases not matched to a gene: 7. The CDR3 length is 15 residues. CDR3 region: CASSQVRDRVGEQYF. Here the CDR3 DNA reads TGCGCCAGCAGCCAAGTCCGGGACAGGGTAGGCGAGCAGTACTTC.

The chain couples TRBV27 to TRBJ1-2; D is possibly TRBD1 (6 bases). The germline V and J ends were trimmed by 2 bases and 6 bases, with 16 bases remaining between them. Germline V CDR1 and CDR2: MNHEY, SMNVEV (reference sequence). The CDR3 loop spans 15 amino acids. CDR3 bases: TGTGCCAGCAGTTTAACTCCAGGGGAACGGAATGGCTACACCTTC. It yields the protein CASSLTPGERNGYTF.

J is TRBJ2-2 and V is TRBV21-1; whether TRBD1, the table's D call, matches the DNA was not checked. TRBV21-1 represents a pseudogene. The CDR3 totals 20 residues. The CDR3 is CASSLLRDSQQPRNTGELFF. The CDR3 DNA reads as TGTGCCAGCAGCCTACTTCGGGACAGTCAACAACCGCGCAACACCGGGGAGCTGTTTTTT.

The chain carries TRBV19 and TRBJ1-1, with TRBD1 matching 10 bases. This CDR3 contains 15 residues. V lost 5 bases to trimming and J lost 6 bases; unmatched junction nucleotides: 9. CDR1 is LNHDA, CDR2 SQIVND, per germline (reference sequence). The CDR3 loop reads CASSAPDRGIPEAFF. In nucleotides, the CDR3 is TGTGCCAGTAGTGCCCCGGACAGGGGGATCCCTGAAGCTTTCTTT.